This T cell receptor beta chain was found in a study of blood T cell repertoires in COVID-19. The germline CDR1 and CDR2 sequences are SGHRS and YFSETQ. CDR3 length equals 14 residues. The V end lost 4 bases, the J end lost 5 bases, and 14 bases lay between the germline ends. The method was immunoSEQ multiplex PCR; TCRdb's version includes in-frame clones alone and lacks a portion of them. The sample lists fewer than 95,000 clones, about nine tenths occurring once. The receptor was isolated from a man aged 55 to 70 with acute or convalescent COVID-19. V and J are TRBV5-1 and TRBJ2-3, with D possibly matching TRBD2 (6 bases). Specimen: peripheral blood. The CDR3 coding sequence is TGCGCCAGCAGCCTATCTAGCGTACAAGATACGCAGTATTTT. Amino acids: CASSLSSVQDTQYF.